This T cell receptor beta chain was recorded in a study of post-analysis software for immune sequencing data (dated by TCRdb to the mid-2010s). In the study overall: Relapsing-remitting, secondary progressive and progressive-relapsing multiple sclerosis were recorded as disease courses, and subtype annotation was lacking for some patients. The multiple sclerosis patient repertoires were compared with about a dozen previously published healthy control repertoires from donors aged about 6 to 26 years. A subset of samples was prepared in parallel using single-end sample barcoding, then pooled and co-amplified after Illumina adapter ligation.

Results the study describes overall, beyond this receptor: The control group was slightly older than the multiple sclerosis patient group. Significantly higher frequencies in patients than in controls were found for several TRBV segments, including TRBV5-6, TRBV5-1 and TRBV20-1. Compared with controls, multiple sclerosis patients had significantly lower normalized Chao1 diversity, a finding suggesting substantial peripheral T-cell clonal expansion. Direct clustering with F measure revealed strong co-clustering of samples prepared in the same batch, which led to a batch-effect correction.

Including the terminal cysteine and phenylalanine, the CDR3 comprises 15 residues. Left in the record is the CDR3 DNA by itself, 45 bases read in frame from the first base. From the germline V gene (reference sequence), CDR1 is SEHNR and CDR2 is FQNEAQ. As for this clonotype: Its antigen is unknown. The junction departs from germline at one end; a sequencing error may be responsible.

Libraries were built with PCR. Instrument used: Illumina HiSeq 2500. To reduce PCR and sequencing biases, unique molecular identifiers were incorporated into the TCR beta cDNA libraries. About 0.5 million cDNA molecules were obtained for every 1 to 10 million input T cells, so each molecule roughly corresponded to one T cell. The same protocol used for the earlier healthy control dataset was applied to prepare and sequence the patient libraries. Samples belonging to the same batch were prepared together, multiplexed and sequenced on a shared HiSeq lane. On the authors' methods: Raw barcoded reads were processed with MIGEC, discarding single-read molecular identifier groups before consensus assembly and CDR3 extraction. VDJtools was used for post-analysis of the clonotype tables, and diversity was normalized by down-sampling every dataset to the size of the smallest sample. In repertoire overlap clustering, CDR3 amino acid sequences, but not nucleotide sequences, were matched to correct batch-related cross-sample contamination. TCRdb applied fastp at Q25 and MiXCR to the public reads, then kept only in-frame beta chains. Rows with a matching CDR3 protein are joined into one entry that keeps the most common DNA and genes. These V and J calls derive from TCRdb rather than the authors' analysis. In all, the sample holds about 430,000 distinct CDR3 sequences, and 30% to 45% of those were seen once. Approximately 7.6% of the sample is held by the ten biggest clonotypes.

TCR beta repertoires were profiled from peripheral blood of more than ten young patients with multiple sclerosis to demonstrate the VDJtools post-analysis software. The patients with multiple sclerosis were children and adolescents between about 6 and 16 years of age. Here the chain combines TRBV7-9 and TRBJ2-1; the D gene is not confidently resolved. The clonotype comes from a girl under 10 years old with multiple sclerosis. The sequenced material came from blood. CDR3 protein: CASSSDGPRNNGQFF. The nucleotides are TGTGCCAGCAGCTCGGACGGTCCCCGTAACAATGGGCAGTTCTTC.